The next 24 T cell receptor beta chains were all read from a single sample in a study of shared T cell receptors in the human thymus. TCRdb keeps only in-frame clones here, not all; method: immunoSEQ multiplex PCR. The table records 63,000 or so clones, nearly 95% of them present only once. The sample was thymocytes. These receptor sequences come from a human donor.

The chain recombines TRBV5-1 with TRBJ1-2; D not certain. This CDR3 has 13 residues. V was shortened by 0 bases and J by 3 bases, with 6 bases between the two germline ends. Germline CDR1 is SGHRS and CDR2 is YFSETQ. The chain's CDR3 is CASSLGPDYGYTF. For the CDR3, the DNA is TGCGCCAGCAGCTTGGGACCGGACTATGGCTACACCTTC.

CDR3 nucleotide sequence: TGCAGCGTAGCGACAGGGAGAGGTGGAAACACCATATATTTT. This sequence encodes CSVATGRGGNTIYF. The rearrangement joins TRBV29-1 to TRBJ1-3, with 7 bases fitting TRBD1. This CDR3 comprises 14 residues. The V and J ends lost 6 bases and 3 bases, in that order; junction bases with no gene match: 8. The V gene's germline CDR1 is SQVTM and CDR2 ANQGSEA. The complete variable domain, with remaining parts taken from reference TRBV29-1 and TRBJ1-3, reads SAVISQKPSRDICQRGTSLTIQCQVDSQVTMMFWYRQQPGQSLTLIATANQGSEATYESGFVIDKFPISRPNLTFSTLTVSNMSPEDSSIYLCSVATGRGGNTIYFGEGSWLTVV.

The CDR3 region has the DNA TGTGCCACCAGCAGAGACCCTGAAGCTTTCTTT. It encodes CATSRDPEAFF. The chain has TRBV15 and TRBJ1-1, with no clear D. CDR3 length equals 11 residues. CDR1 is LNHNV, CDR2 YYDKDF, per germline (reference sequence). V gave up 0 bases and J gave up 6 bases, with 2 bases separating them.

Only a few counts were recorded for this clone. This chain joins TRBV15 and TRBJ2-1; 14 bases match TRBD2. The junction had 5 bases not matched to a gene; V was cut back by 3 bases and J by 1 base. CDR1 and CDR2 (germline): LNHNV, YYDKDF (reference sequence). This CDR3 has 18 residues. CDR3 loop: CATSRDRTSGGSYNEQFF. The CDR3 nucleotides are TGTGCCACCAGCAGGGATCGGACTAGCGGGGGGTCCTACAATGAGCAGTTCTTC.

The CDR3 sequence: CASSLTTRGGDNEQFF. CDR3 bases: TGTGCCAGCAGCCTTACGACTCGCGGGGGGGACAATGAGCAGTTCTTC. V is TRBV7-3 and J is TRBJ2-1, with 9 bases matching TRBD2. V lost 5 bases to trimming and J lost 5 bases; unmatched junction nucleotides: 10. Germline V gene lookup returns CDR1 SGHTA and CDR2 FQGTGA. This CDR3 is built from 16 residues.

V gene TRBV29-1 combines with J gene TRBJ1-1; D is perhaps TRBD1 (5 bases). This CDR3 is 15 amino acids long. The V end was cut by 3 bases, the J end by 5 bases, with 19 bases between. Germline assignment: CDR1 SQVTM and CDR2 ANQGSEA. CDR3 nucleotide sequence: TGCAGCGTTGATTTACAGGCATCTAGTGGGACTGAAGCTTTCTTT. This encodes CSVDLQASSGTEAFF.

The CDR3 is CASSLRGDRYDYGYTF. CDR3 coding DNA: TGTGCCAGCAGCTTAAGGGGAGACAGATACGACTATGGCTACACCTTC. The chain links TRBV7-9 to TRBJ1-2, with D possibly being TRBD1 (5 bases). The CDR3 length is 16 residues. The V gene lost 2 bases and the J gene lost 3 bases, with 16 bases spanning the gap. Germline lookup yields CDR1 SEHNR and CDR2 FQNEAQ (reference sequence).

For this clone: In the same sample, other DNA sequences code for this CDR3. V and J are TRBV7-2 and TRBJ1-6; D unresolved. The germline CDR1 and CDR2 sequences are SGHTA and FQGNSA. V lost 1 base and J lost 10, with 14 bases in between. The CDR3 has 15 amino acids. Written as DNA, the CDR3 is TGTGCCAGCAGCTTAGGTGTCAGGTGTGGGTCACCCCTCCACTTT. Its protein is CASSLGVRCGSPLHF.

This chain connects TRBV5-5 to TRBJ2-3; no clear D. This CDR3 is 15 amino acids long. Germline V gene sequence: CDR1 SGHKS, CDR2 YYEKEE (reference sequence). Trimming took 2 bases from V and 4 from J, leaving 14 bases between them. The CDR3 spells CASSLPGLVPDTQYF. The CDR3 bases are TGTGCCAGCAGCTTACCGGGCCTCGTCCCAGATACGCAGTATTTT.

V and J are TRBV6-5 and TRBJ2-2; TRBD1 agrees at 8 bases. Germline V lookup: CDR1 MNHEY, CDR2 SVGAGI. Unmatched junction bases numbered 6, after V lost 0 bases and J lost 6 bases. The CDR3 length is 16 residues. The DNA of the CDR3 is TGTGCCAGCAGTTACTCGGGACAGGCGATCGCCGGGGAGCTGTTTTTT. This encodes CASSYSGQAIAGELFF.

The chain recombines TRBV5-1 with TRBJ1-1; D is unclear. This CDR3 has 15 residues. The V gene lost 4 bases and the J gene lost 1 base, with 14 bases spanning the gap. Germline V gene data show CDR1 as SGHRS and CDR2 as YFSETQ. The CDR3 is CASSLRWRENTEAFF. The CDR3 DNA follows: TGCGCCAGCAGCCTTCGGTGGCGGGAGAACACTGAAGCTTTCTTT.

This clone was picked up a small number of times. The CDR3 sequence is CASSAQAGTVGPHEQYF. CDR3 nucleotide sequence: TGTGCCAGCAGCGCACAAGCGGGGACAGTCGGTCCTCACGAGCAGTACTTC. The chain recombines TRBV7-8 with TRBJ2-7; D tentatively reads TRBD1 or TRBD2 (7 bases each). The CDR3 is 17 amino acids. Trimming took 5 bases from V and 5 from J, leaving 25 bases between them. CDR1 SGHVS and CDR2 FQNEAQ come from the germline V gene. The full variable domain, with the rest looked up from reference TRBV7-8 and TRBJ2-7, is GAGVSQSPRYKVAKRGQDVALRCDPISGHVSLFWYQQALGQGPEFLTYFQNEAQLDKSGLPSDRFFAERPEGSVSTLKIQRTQQEDSAVYLCASSAQAGTVGPHEQYFGPGTRLTVT.

The chain couples TRBV18 to TRBJ1-2, with a tentative D call TRBD1 (6 bases). Germline CDR1 reads KGHSH; CDR2 reads LQKENI. This CDR3 is built from 15 residues. The V and J ends lost 0 bases and 4 bases respectively, with 12 bases between them. CDR3 sequence reads: CASSPPGQGRYGYTF. In DNA, the CDR3 is TGTGCCAGCTCACCACCGGGCCAGGGGCGCTATGGCTACACCTTC.

The chain has TRBV4-3 and TRBJ2-6; the D is unclear. This CDR3 region has 17 residues. Deletions cut 1 base from V and 0 bases from J, with 10 bases between. Germline V gene sequence: CDR1 LGHNA, CDR2 YSLEER. CDR3 sequence reads: CASSQGQRHSGANVLTF. The CDR3 coding sequence is TGCGCCAGCAGCCAAGGCCAGCGCCACTCTGGGGCCAACGTCCTGACTTTC.

The rearrangement links TRBV5-3 to TRBJ1-2; unclear D gene. TRBV5-3 has ORF status, its function being uncertain. The CDR3 consists of 16 residues. V gave up 4 bases and J gave up 3 bases, with 19 bases separating them. The CDR3 protein is CARSPAGSEVDYGYTF. The CDR3 DNA follows: TGTGCCAGAAGCCCAGCAGGCAGCGAAGTCGACTATGGCTACACCTTC.

The chain has TRBV6-5 and TRBJ2-2; D not certain. Deletions cut 0 bases from V and 2 bases from J, with 7 bases between. CDR1 is MNHEY, CDR2 SVGAGI, per germline. The CDR3 is 15 amino acids. The CDR3 nucleotides read TGTGCCAGCAGTTACTCTGGCAGAAACACCGGGGAGCTGTTTTTT. Its protein product is CASSYSGRNTGELFF.

This chain uses TRBV18 with TRBJ1-2; D unresolved. This CDR3 comprises 12 residues. Per the germline V gene, CDR1 is KGHSH and CDR2 is LQKENI. Trimming left V 3 bases short and J 6 bases short, with 8 bases between. CDR3 nucleotide sequence: TGTGCCAGCTCACCGACCCGGGATGGCTACACCTTC. Protein: CASSPTRDGYTF.

The chain recombines TRBV4-3 with TRBJ1-2; 9 positions agree with TRBD1. Germline assignment: CDR1 LGHNA and CDR2 YSLEER. The V segment lost 3 bases and the J segment 0 bases; nucleotides outside the gene matches: 14. This CDR3 spans 19 amino acids. The CDR3 coding sequence is TGCGCCAGCAGCCACCCCCCGGGAGACAGGGGGGTCTCTAACTATGGCTACACCTTC. This sequence encodes CASSHPPGDRGVSNYGYTF.

This chain links TRBV28 with TRBJ1-6, with D hard to call. The CDR3 is made up of 14 amino acids. Between the trimmed V and J ends, which lost 7 bases and 4 bases, there was a span of 11 bases. Per the germline V gene, CDR1 is MDHEN and CDR2 is SYDVKM. CDR3 in amino acids: CASNWGPYNSPLHF. Written as DNA, the CDR3 is TGTGCCAGCAATTGGGGTCCATATAATTCACCCCTCCACTTT.

This chain links TRBV5-6 with TRBJ2-4; TRBD2 might be the D (5 bases). Trimming took 3 bases from V and 6 from J, leaving 19 bases between them. CDR3 length: 16 amino acids. The germline V gene encodes CDR1 SGHDT and CDR2 YYEEEE. The CDR3 nucleotides are TGTGCCAGCAGCTCCCTGGGTTCGACGGGGTTAAACATTCAGTACTTC. Protein: CASSSLGSTGLNIQYF. Combining the CDR3 with reference TRBV5-6 and TRBJ2-4 gives the whole variable domain DAGVTQSPTHLIKTRGQQVTLRCSPKSGHDTVSWYQQALGQGPQFIFQYYEEEERQRGNFPDRFSGHQFPNYSSELNVNALLLGDSALYLCASSSLGSTGLNIQYFGAGTRLSVL.

V and J are TRBV25-1 and TRBJ2-6; either TRBD1 or TRBD2 may supply D (5 bases each). From germline, CDR1 is MGHDK and CDR2 SYGVNS. The V gene lost 8 bases and the J gene lost 3 bases, with 23 bases spanning the gap. The CDR3 length is 18 residues. CDR3 loop: CASGTGIRPPLGANVLTF. Here the CDR3 DNA reads TGTGCCAGCGGGACCGGGATCCGCCCCCCCCTTGGGGCCAACGTCCTGACTTTC.

This rearrangement joins TRBV11-3 to TRBJ2-1, with 9 bases fitting TRBD1. V shed 3 bases and J 5 bases; nucleotides not matched to a gene: 20. The CDR3 has 20 amino acids. CDR1 and CDR2 (germline): SGHNT, YENEEA. CDR3 DNA: TGTGCCAGCAGCTTTAATCTGGAGGGGACAGGGAACCTAACCGACAATGAGCAGTTCTTC. Encoded protein: CASSFNLEGTGNLTDNEQFF.

V is TRBV4-3 and J is TRBJ2-7; TRBD1 agrees at 7 bases. The V and J ends lost 1 base and 7 bases, in that order; junction bases with no gene match: 10. The germline V gene encodes CDR1 LGHNA and CDR2 YSLEER. The CDR3 runs 15 residues. The CDR3 region is CASSQAEGARGEQYF. The CDR3 DNA follows: TGCGCCAGCAGCCAAGCCGAGGGGGCCCGCGGGGAGCAGTACTTC.

The V gene is TRBV7-8, the J gene TRBJ1-6; D is ambiguous. The CDR3 runs 18 residues. CDR1 and CDR2 (germline): SGHVS, FQNEAQ. V lost 0 bases and J 8 bases, leaving 20 bases between the germline ends. DNA of the CDR3: TGTGCCAGCAGCTTAGCGCGGAGGCCAAACCCCCCTTATTCACCCCTCCACTTT. Translated, it gives CASSLARRPNPPYSPLHF.